This TCR beta chain was sequenced in a study of cytomegalovirus exposure and HLA in healthy donors. The study's findings and limits: An ancestry cluster, one associated with Asian ancestry, reportedly showed fewer N-insertions than the roughly 670-donor mean in a later analysis. At a 0.05 false discovery rate, a later analysis found 18,000 or so TCR beta sequences to be associated with HLA alleles.

The V end was cut by 5 bases, the J end by 6 bases, with 14 bases between. Germline lookup yields CDR1 SEHNR and CDR2 FQNEAQ (reference sequence). The CDR3 sequence is 14 residues long. This clone was recorded only once. Its matching antigen is unknown. Use of 60 Vbeta and 13 Jbeta primers characterized the PCR. Original analysis: About 80 million unique TCR beta chains, roughly 11 million of them shared, were counted by a later analysis. Sequenced by immunoSEQ multiplex PCR; TCRdb stores in-frame clones only, minus some. D and trimming were read from the DNA, whereas the V and J calls and clone size are those reported in that table. The sample has about 98,000 clones, around 68% seen once; the top ten hold roughly 2.5%.

The source material was PBMCs. The chain carries TRBV7-9 and TRBJ2-1; tentatively, D is TRBD1 (6 bases). The origin of this receptor is a man aged 45-60 years in good health and CMV-seronegative. Written as DNA, the CDR3 is TGTGCCAGCAGCCTTCGCCGAGGGGGCAATGAGCAGTTCTTC. Translating it yields CASSLRRGGNEQFF.